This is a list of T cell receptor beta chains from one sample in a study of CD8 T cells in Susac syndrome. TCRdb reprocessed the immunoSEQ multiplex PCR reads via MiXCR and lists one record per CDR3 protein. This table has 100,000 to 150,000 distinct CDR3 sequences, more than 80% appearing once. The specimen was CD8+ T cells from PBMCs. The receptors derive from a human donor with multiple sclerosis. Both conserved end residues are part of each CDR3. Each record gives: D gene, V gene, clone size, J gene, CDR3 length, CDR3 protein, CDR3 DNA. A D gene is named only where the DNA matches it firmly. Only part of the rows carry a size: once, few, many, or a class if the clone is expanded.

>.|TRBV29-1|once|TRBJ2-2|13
CSSPGEHTGELFF
TGCAGCTCCCCGGGAGAACACACCGGGGAGCTGTTTTTT
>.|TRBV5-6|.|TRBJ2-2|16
CASSLEEGTNTGELFF
TGTGCCAGCAGCCTTGAAGAAGGTACGAACACCGGGGAGCTGTTTTTT
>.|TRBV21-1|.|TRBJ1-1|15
CASSKRPGYDTEAFF
TGTGCCAGCAGCAAACGCCCGGGTTACGACACTGAAGCTTTCTTT
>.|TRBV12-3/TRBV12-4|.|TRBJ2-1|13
CATRGKINNEQFF
TGTGCCACGAGAGGTAAAATCAACAATGAGCAGTTCTTC
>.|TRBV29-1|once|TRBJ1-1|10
CSAWGTEAFF
TGCAGCGCCTGGGGCACTGAAGCTTTCTTT
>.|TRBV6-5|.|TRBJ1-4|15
CASSSIQGLDEKLFF
TGTGCCAGCAGTTCCATACAGGGCTTGGATGAAAAACTGTTTTTT
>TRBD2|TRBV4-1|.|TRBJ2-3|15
CASSPSGSLADTQYF
TGCGCCAGCAGCCCTAGCGGGAGTTTGGCAGATACGCAGTATTTT
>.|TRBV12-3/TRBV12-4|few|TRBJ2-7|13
CASSLAVTYEQYF
TGTGCCAGCAGTTTGGCGGTTACATACGAGCAGTACTTC
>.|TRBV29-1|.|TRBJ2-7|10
CSVVGYEQYF
TGCAGCGTTGTGGGATACGAGCAGTACTTC
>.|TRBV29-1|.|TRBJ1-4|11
CSPGQNEKLFF
TGCAGCCCAGGACAGAATGAAAAACTGTTTTTT
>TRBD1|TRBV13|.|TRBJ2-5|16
CASSTQGVIRQETQYF
TGTGCCAGCAGCACCCAGGGGGTGATTCGGCAAGAGACCCAGTACTTC
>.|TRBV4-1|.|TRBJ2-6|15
CASSQVISGANVLTF
TGCGCCAGCAGCCAAGTAATCTCTGGGGCCAACGTCCTGACTTTC
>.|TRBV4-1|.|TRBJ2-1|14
CASSQAPAGDEQFF
TGCGCCAGCAGCCAAGCCCCGGCCGGTGATGAGCAGTTCTTC
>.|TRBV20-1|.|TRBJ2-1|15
CSARAAAVSYNEQFF
TGCAGTGCTAGAGCCGCAGCGGTTTCCTACAATGAGCAGTTCTTC
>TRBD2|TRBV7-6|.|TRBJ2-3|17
CASSLAGTSGRTDTQYF
TGTGCCAGCAGCTTAGCGGGGACTAGCGGGAGGACAGATACGCAGTATTTT
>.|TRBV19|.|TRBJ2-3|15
CASSIAPQGADTQYF
TGTGCCAGTAGTATAGCTCCACAGGGAGCAGATACGCAGTATTTT
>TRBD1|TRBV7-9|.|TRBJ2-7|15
CASSSPGGAFYEQYF
TGTGCCAGCAGCTCCCCAGGGGGAGCTTTCTACGAGCAGTACTTC
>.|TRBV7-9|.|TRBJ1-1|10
CASSQAGAFF
TGTGCCAGCAGCCAGGCGGGGGCTTTCTTT
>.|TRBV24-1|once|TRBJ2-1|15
CATSEGRASYNEQFF
TGTGCCACCAGTGAGGGTAGGGCGTCCTACAATGAGCAGTTCTTC
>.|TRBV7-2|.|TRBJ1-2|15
CASSETGTLNYGYTF
TGTGCCAGCAGCGAGACCGGGACATTAAACTATGGCTACACCTTC
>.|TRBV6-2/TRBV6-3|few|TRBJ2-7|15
CASSYEMGQAYEQYF
TGTGCCAGCAGTTACGAGATGGGACAAGCCTACGAGCAGTACTTC
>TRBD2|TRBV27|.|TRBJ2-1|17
CASSFLGLAGVPVEQFF
TGTGCCAGCAGTTTCCTGGGACTAGCGGGAGTTCCGGTTGAGCAGTTCTTC
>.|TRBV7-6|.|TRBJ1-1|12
CASGWVGTEAFF
TGTGCCAGCGGCTGGGTTGGCACTGAAGCTTTCTTT
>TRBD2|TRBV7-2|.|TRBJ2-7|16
CASSLVASGGVYEQYF
TGTGCCAGCAGCTTAGTCGCTAGCGGGGGTGTCTACGAGCAGTACTTC
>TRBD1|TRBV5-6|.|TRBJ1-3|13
CASSVGQGNTIYF
TGTGCCAGCAGCGTCGGACAGGGGAACACCATATATTTT